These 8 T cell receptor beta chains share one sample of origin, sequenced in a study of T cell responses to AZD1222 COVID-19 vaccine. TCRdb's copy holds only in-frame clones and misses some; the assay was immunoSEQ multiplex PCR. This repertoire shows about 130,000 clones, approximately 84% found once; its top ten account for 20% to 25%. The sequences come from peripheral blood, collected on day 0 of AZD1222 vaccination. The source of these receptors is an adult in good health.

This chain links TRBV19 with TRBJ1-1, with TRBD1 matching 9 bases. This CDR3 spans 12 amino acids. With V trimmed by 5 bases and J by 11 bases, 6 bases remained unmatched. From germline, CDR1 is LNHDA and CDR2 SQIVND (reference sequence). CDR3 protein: CASSSGQGNAFF. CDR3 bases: TGTGCCAGTAGTTCAGGACAGGGGAATGCTTTCTTT.

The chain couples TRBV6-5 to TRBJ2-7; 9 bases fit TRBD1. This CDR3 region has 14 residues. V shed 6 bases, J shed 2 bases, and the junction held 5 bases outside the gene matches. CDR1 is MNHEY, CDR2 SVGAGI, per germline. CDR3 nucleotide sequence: TGTGCCAGCAGGACAGGGGGGCCGCCCTACGAGCAGTACTTC. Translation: CASRTGGPPYEQYF.

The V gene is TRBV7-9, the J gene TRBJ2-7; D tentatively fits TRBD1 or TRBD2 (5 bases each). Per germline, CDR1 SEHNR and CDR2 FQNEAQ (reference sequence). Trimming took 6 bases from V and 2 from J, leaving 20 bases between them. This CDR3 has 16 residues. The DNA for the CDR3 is TGTGCCAGCAGTCAAACCTCCGGGGCTCGGGCCTACGAGCAGTACTTC. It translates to CASSQTSGARAYEQYF.

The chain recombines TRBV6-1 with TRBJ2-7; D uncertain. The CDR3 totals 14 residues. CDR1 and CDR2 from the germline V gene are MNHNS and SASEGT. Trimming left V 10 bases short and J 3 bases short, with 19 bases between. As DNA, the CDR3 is TGTGCCATTTCCAACTCGGTTACCTACTACGAGCAGTACTTC. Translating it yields CAISNSVTYYEQYF.

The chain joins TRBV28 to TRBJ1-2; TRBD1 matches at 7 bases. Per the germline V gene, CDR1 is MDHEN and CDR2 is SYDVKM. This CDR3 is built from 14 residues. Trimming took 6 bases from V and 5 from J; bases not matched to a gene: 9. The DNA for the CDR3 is TGTGCCAGCAGCACGCCCGGGACAGAGTATGGCTACACCTTC. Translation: CASSTPGTEYGYTF.

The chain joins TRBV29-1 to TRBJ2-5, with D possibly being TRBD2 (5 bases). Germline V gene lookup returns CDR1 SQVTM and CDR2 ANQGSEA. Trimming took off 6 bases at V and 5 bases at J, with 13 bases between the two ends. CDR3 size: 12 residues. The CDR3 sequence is CSVAGSRETQYF. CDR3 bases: TGCAGCGTCGCGGGTTCGCGGGAGACCCAGTACTTC. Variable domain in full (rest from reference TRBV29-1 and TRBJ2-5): SAVISQKPSRDICQRGTSLTIQCQVDSQVTMMFWYRQQPGQSLTLIATANQGSEATYESGFVIDKFPISRPNLTFSTLTVSNMSPEDSSIYLCSVAGSRETQYFGPGTRLLVL.

The CDR3 reads CSVHRDPSTGELFF. CDR3 nucleotide sequence: TGCAGCGTTCACCGGGACCCGAGCACCGGGGAGCTGTTTTTT. The chain combines TRBV29-1 with TRBJ2-2; D tentatively fits TRBD1 or TRBD2 (5 bases each). The germline CDR1 and CDR2 sequences are SQVTM and ANQGSEA. V dropped 5 bases and J dropped 4 bases, with 14 bases sitting between them. CDR3 length: 14 residues.

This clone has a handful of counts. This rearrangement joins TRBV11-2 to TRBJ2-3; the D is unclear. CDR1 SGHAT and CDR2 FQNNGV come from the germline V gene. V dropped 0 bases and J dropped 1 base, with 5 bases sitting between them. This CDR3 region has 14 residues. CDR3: CASSLDQRTDTQYF. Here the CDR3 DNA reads TGTGCCAGCAGCTTAGATCAGCGCACAGATACGCAGTATTTT.